This T cell receptor beta chain was obtained from a study of CD8+CD57+ T cells in acquired aplastic anemia. Patients included in sequencing had previously demonstrated CD8+CD57+ cell expansion by flow cytometry. Profiles of TCR beta VDJ and CDR3 were generated from a genomic DNA template. TCRdb analysed the reads with MiXCR anew, one entry per CDR3 protein. The data show some 170,000 distinct CDR3 sequences, 63% seen once. After removal of 11 bases from V and 2 bases from J, the junction contained 11 bases not matched to a gene. The CDR3 covers 14 residues. Per germline, CDR1 ENHRY and CDR2 SYGVKD. This clonotype appeared many times.

V usage is TRBV10-3 and J usage is TRBJ2-7; 8 positions match TRBD1. The TCR was taken from a human donor with aplastic anemia. Sequencing was performed on sorted CD4+, CD8+, or CD8+CD57+ T cells (not recorded which) from PBMCs. This CDR3 is CAVSNRGETYEQYF. CDR3 DNA sequence: TGTGCCGTCTCAAACAGGGGGGAAACCTACGAGCAGTACTTC.